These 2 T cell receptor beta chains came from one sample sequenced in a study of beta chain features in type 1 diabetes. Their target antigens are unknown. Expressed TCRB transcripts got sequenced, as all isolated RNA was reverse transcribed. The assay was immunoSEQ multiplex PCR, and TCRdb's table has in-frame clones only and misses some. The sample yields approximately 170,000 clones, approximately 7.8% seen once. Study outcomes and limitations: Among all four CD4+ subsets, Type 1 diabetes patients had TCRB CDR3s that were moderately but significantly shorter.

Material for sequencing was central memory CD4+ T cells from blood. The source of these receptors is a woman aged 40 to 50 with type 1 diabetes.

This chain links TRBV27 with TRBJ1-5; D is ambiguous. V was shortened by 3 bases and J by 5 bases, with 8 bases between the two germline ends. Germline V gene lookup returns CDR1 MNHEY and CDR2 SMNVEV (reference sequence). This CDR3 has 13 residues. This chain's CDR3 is CASSLLSDQPQHF. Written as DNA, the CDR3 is TGTGCCAGCAGTTTGTTATCGGATCAGCCCCAGCATTTT.

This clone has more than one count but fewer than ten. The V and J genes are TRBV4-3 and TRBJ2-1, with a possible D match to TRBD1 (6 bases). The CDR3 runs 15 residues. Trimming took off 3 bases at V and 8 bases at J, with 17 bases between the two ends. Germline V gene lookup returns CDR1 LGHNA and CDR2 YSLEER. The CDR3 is CASSQIPTGNDEQFF. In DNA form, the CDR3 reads TGCGCCAGCAGCCAGATTCCGACAGGTAACGATGAGCAGTTCTTC.